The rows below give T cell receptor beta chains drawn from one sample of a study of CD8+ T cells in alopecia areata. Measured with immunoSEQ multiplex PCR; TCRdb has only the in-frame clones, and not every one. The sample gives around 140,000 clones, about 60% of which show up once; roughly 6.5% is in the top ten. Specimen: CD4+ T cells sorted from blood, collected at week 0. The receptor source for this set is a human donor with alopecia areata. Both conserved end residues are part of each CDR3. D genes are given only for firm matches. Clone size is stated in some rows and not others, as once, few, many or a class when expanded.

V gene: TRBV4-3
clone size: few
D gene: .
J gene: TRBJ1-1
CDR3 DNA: TGCGCCAGCAGCCATGTGCTGGGCAACACTGAAGCTTTCTTT
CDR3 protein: CASSHVLGNTEAFF

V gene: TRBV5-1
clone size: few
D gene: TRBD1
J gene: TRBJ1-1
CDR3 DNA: TGCGCCAGCAGCTTGAGGACAGGGCCTATGGAGACTGAAGCTTTCTTT
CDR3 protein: CASSLRTGPMETEAFF

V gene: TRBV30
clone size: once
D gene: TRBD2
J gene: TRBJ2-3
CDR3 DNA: TGTGCCTGGAGTGTAGGACTAGCGGGGGGAGGAGATACGCAGTATTTT
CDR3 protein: CAWSVGLAGGGDTQYF

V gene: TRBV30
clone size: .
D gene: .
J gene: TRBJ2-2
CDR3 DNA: TGTGCCTGGAGTGTACAGGTTCCCGGGGAGCTGTTTTTT
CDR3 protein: CAWSVQVPGELFF

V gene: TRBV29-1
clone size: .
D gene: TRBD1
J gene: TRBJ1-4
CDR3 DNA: TGCAGCGTAAACAGGGGACGGGGTGAAAAACTGTTTTTT
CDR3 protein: CSVNRGRGEKLFF

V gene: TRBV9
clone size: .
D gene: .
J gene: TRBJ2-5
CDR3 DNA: TGTGCCAGCAGCGTCATAGGAGGGGTAGAGACCCAGTACTTC
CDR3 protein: CASSVIGGVETQYF

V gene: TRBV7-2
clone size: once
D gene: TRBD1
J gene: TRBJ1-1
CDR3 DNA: TGTGCCAGCAGCCCACAGGGGATTAACACTGAAGCTTTCTTT
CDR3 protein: CASSPQGINTEAFF

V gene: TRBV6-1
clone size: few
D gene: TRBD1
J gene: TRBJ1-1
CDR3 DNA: TGTGCCAGCAGTGAGGCAGGGGGCTACACTGAAGCTTTCTTT
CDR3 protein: CASSEAGGYTEAFF

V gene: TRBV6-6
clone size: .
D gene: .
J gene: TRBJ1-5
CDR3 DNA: TGTGCCAGCAGTTACGGGACAAAGCATTTT
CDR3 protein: CASSYGTKHF

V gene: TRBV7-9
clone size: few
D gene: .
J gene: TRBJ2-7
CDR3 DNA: TGTGCCAGCAGCTCGGACGGCTCCTACGAGCAGTACTTC
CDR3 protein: CASSSDGSYEQYF

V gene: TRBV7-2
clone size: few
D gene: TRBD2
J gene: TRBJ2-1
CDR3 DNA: TGTGCCAGCAGCTTATGGACCCGGGGGGGGAATGAGCAGTTCTTC
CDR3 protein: CASSLWTRGGNEQFF

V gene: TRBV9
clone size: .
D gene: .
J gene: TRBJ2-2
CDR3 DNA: TGTGCCAGCAGCGTCCGCGGAAACACCGGGGAGCTGTTTTTT
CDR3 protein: CASSVRGNTGELFF